These 28 T cell receptor beta chains were all obtained from the same sample, sequenced in a study of STAT5B mutations in CD4+ large granular lymphocyte leukemia. Profiling relied on immunoSEQ multiplex PCR, and the TCRdb table lists in-frame clones only, not all of them. The data hold around 35,000 clones, with approximately 74% observed a single time. The sequencing sample was made of CD4+ T cells from blood buffy coats. The receptors were gathered from a human donor in good health.

The V gene is TRBV5-6, the J gene TRBJ2-5; D is ambiguous. The CDR3 spans 15 residues. Germline V CDR1 and CDR2: SGHDT, YYEEEE. V shed 5 bases and J shed 0 bases, with 14 bases lying between them. The chain's CDR3 is CASREGPLYQETQYF. For the CDR3, the DNA is TGTGCCAGCAGGGAAGGACCGCTGTACCAAGAGACCCAGTACTTC.

The chain is built from TRBV7-2 and TRBJ1-1; possibly TRBD1 for D (5 bases). The CDR3 is made up of 14 amino acids. Germline values: CDR1 SGHTA, CDR2 FQGNSA. V was cut by 1 base and J by 6 bases, with 12 bases left in between. CDR3 DNA sequence: TGTGCCAGCAGCTTAGGCAGGGTTGTCGCTGAAGCTTTCTTT. Protein product: CASSLGRVVAEAFF.

V and J are TRBV6-5 and TRBJ1-6; 8 bases map to TRBD1. V trimming: 5 bases; J trimming: 9 bases; junction bases outside the gene matches: 9. Looked up from germline, CDR1 is MNHEY and CDR2 is SVGAGI. The CDR3 has 15 amino acids. CDR3 sequence: CASSTTTGGGSPLHF. The CDR3 DNA follows: TGTGCCAGCAGTACTACAACAGGGGGTGGTTCACCCCTCCACTTT.

The chain employs TRBV15 and TRBJ1-2, with D unclear. The V end lost 0 bases, the J end lost 4 bases, and 12 bases lay between the germline ends. Germline V gene lookup returns CDR1 LNHNV and CDR2 YYDKDF (reference sequence). CDR3 length equals 15 residues. The CDR3 is CATSREVGRTYGYTF. CDR3 nucleotides: TGTGCCACCAGCAGAGAGGTAGGGCGGACCTATGGCTACACCTTC.

This rearrangement joins TRBV7-2 to TRBJ2-1, with TRBD2 matching over 12 bases. After removal of 0 bases from V and 8 bases from J, the junction contained 11 bases not matched to a gene. CDR1 and CDR2 (germline): SGHTA, FQGNSA. The CDR3 spans 18 residues. The DNA for the CDR3 is TGTGCCAGCAGCTTAGCGCTTATTGGACTAGCGGGGTACGATGAGCAGTTCTTC. Protein sequence: CASSLALIGLAGYDEQFF.

This clone was observed once. The rearrangement joins TRBV19 to TRBJ2-5; weak D call: TRBD1 (6 bases). The germline CDR1 and CDR2 sequences are LNHDA and SQIVND (reference sequence). Trimming stripped 6 bases from V and 5 bases from J, with 13 bases between. This CDR3 region has 13 residues. The CDR3 DNA is TGTGCCAGTAGACCAGGGGCGGGTGAGACCCAGTACTTC. This encodes CASRPGAGETQYF. Drawing the rest from reference TRBV19 and TRBJ2-5, the complete variable domain is DGGITQSPKYLFRKEGQNVTLSCEQNLNHDAMYWYRQDPGQGLRLIYYSQIVNDFQKGDIAEGYSVSREKKESFPLTVTSAQKNPTAFYLCASRPGAGETQYFGPGTRLLVL.

The chain joins TRBV6-6 to TRBJ1-2; D not certain. From germline, CDR1 is MNHNY and CDR2 SVGAGI (reference sequence). Trimming took off 3 bases at V and 6 bases at J, with 14 bases between the two ends. The CDR3 spans 14 residues. CDR3 loop: CASSYYNERDGYTF. CDR3 nucleotides: TGTGCCAGCAGTTATTATAATGAGAGGGATGGCTACACCTTC.

The chain has TRBV29-1 and TRBJ1-2; D gene ambiguous. Germline V CDR1 and CDR2: SQVTM, ANQGSEA. This CDR3 is built from 11 residues. With 3 bases removed from V and 11 bases from J, the gap between germline ends came to 13 bases. CDR3 sequence reads: CSVDSFGGYTF. As DNA, the CDR3 is TGCAGCGTTGACAGCTTCGGAGGTTACACCTTC.

The V and J genes are TRBV7-3 and TRBJ2-5; 8 bases match TRBD1. J lost 2 bases, V lost 4 bases, and 6 bases had no gene match. Looked up from germline, CDR1 is SGHTA and CDR2 is FQGTGA. The CDR3 runs to 15 residues. In DNA, the CDR3 is TGTGCCAGCAGCTCCCAAGGACAGGGACAAGAGACCCAGTACTTC. Residues: CASSSQGQGQETQYF.

This chain connects TRBV4-3 to TRBJ2-3; the match to TRBD2 covers 15 bases. CDR1 is LGHNA, CDR2 YSLEER, per germline. Trimming at V came to 1 base and at J to 5 bases, leaving 1 base not matched to a gene. CDR3 length: 16 residues. The CDR3 DNA reads as TGCGCCAGCAGCCAAGCGGGACTAGCGGGAGGAGATACGCAGTATTTT. This translates into CASSQAGLAGGDTQYF.

The V and J genes are TRBV5-1 and TRBJ2-5; D may correspond to TRBD1 or TRBD2 (7 bases each). The germline gives CDR1 SGHRS, CDR2 YFSETQ. The CDR3 has 14 residues. Trimming removed 0 bases at V and 5 bases at J, with 11 bases between. This CDR3 is CASSLDRGGETQYF. As DNA, the CDR3 is TGCGCCAGCAGCTTGGACAGGGGAGGGGAGACCCAGTACTTC.

This clone was found once. The chain carries TRBV19 and TRBJ2-7; TRBD1 agrees at 7 bases. The germline CDR1 and CDR2 sequences are LNHDA and SQIVND (reference sequence). The CDR3 runs 13 residues. V shed 7 bases, J shed 1 base, and the junction held 4 bases outside the gene matches. In nucleotides, the CDR3 is TGTGCCAGTACCAACAGGGGTTCCTACGAGCAGTACTTC. Its translation is CASTNRGSYEQYF.

This clone was detected a few times. The J gene is TRBJ1-2, the V gene TRBV7-9, with D possibly being TRBD1 (5 bases). V was clipped by 3 bases and J by 8 bases, with 13 bases between them. The CDR3 spans 13 residues. CDR1 and CDR2 from the germline V gene are SEHNR and FQNEAQ (reference sequence). Here the CDR3 DNA reads TGTGCCAGCAGCTTGGACAACCGGGGAGGCTACACCTTC. Its protein is CASSLDNRGGYTF.

The rearrangement links TRBV5-5 to TRBJ2-3, with D perhaps matching TRBD2 (7 bases). CDR1 and CDR2 (germline): SGHKS, YYEKEE (reference sequence). The CDR3 extends over 15 amino acids. Trimming cost V 1 base and J 4 bases, with 13 bases left between them. CDR3 protein: CASSLPDGGPDTQYF. The CDR3 bases are TGTGCCAGCAGCTTGCCCGACGGGGGGCCAGATACGCAGTATTTT.

Regarding this clone: Other DNA variants within this sample encode the same CDR3. CDR3 sequence (DNA): TGTGCCAGCAGCTTGGGTCCCGGACAGCTCAATCAGCCCCAGCATTTT. Translated, it gives CASSLGPGQLNQPQHF. The chain carries TRBV5-6 and TRBJ1-5, with a weak D call TRBD1 (6 bases). The CDR3 covers 16 residues. V lost 0 bases and J lost 3, with 13 bases in between. The germline V gene has CDR1 SGHDT and CDR2 YYEEEE.

The chain recombines TRBV27 with TRBJ1-6; 8 bases fit TRBD1. The CDR3 is 16 residues long. Losses at the gene ends were 4 bases for V and 10 bases for J; bases not matched to a gene: 12. Germline V lookup: CDR1 MNHEY, CDR2 SMNVEV (reference sequence). The CDR3 DNA follows: TGTGCCAGCAGTTCGGGACAGGCGGGGGTACAGTCACCCCTCCACTTT. Encoded protein: CASSSGQAGVQSPLHF.

The chain couples TRBV2 to TRBJ2-7; 8 bases align to TRBD1. Per germline, CDR1 SNHLY and CDR2 FYNNEI. V was clipped by 11 bases and J by 6 bases; unmatched bases: 15. The CDR3 contains 14 residues. CDR3 loop: CAGKQNRGYGEQYF. CDR3 DNA: TGTGCCGGGAAGCAGAACAGGGGGTATGGCGAGCAGTACTTC.

V gene TRBV18 combines with J gene TRBJ2-3, with D hard to call. V gave up 6 bases and J gave up 3 bases, with 16 bases separating them. CDR1 is KGHSH and CDR2 is LQKENI in the germline V gene. The CDR3 is made up of 15 amino acids. The CDR3 loop reads CASSPSTPGTDTQYF. DNA of the CDR3: TGTGCCAGCTCGCCATCGACTCCTGGAACAGATACGCAGTATTTT.

The rearrangement uses TRBV2 and TRBJ2-1; no firm D call. Germline lookup yields CDR1 SNHLY and CDR2 FYNNEI. Trimming pared 6 bases from V and 0 bases from J, leaving 9 bases between. There are 14 residues in the CDR3. CDR3 nucleotide sequence: TGTGCCAGCAGGGTCGGATACTCCTACAATGAGCAGTTCTTC. Protein product: CASRVGYSYNEQFF.

The chain couples TRBV19 to TRBJ2-7; 9 nucleotides match TRBD1. The V segment lost 4 bases and the J segment 4 bases; nucleotides outside the gene matches: 5. In germline, CDR1 is LNHDA, CDR2 SQIVND (reference sequence). The CDR3 is 14 amino acids. CDR3 sequence: CASSTGQGAYEQYF. The CDR3 DNA reads TGTGCCAGTAGTACGGGACAGGGTGCATACGAGCAGTACTTC.

V usage is TRBV11-3 and J usage is TRBJ2-1; D may match TRBD1 or TRBD2 (5 bases each). V was shortened by 5 bases and J by 2 bases, with 13 bases between the two germline ends. CDR1 SGHNT and CDR2 YENEEA come from the germline V gene. The length of the CDR3 is 15 residues. In DNA form, the CDR3 reads TGTGCCAGCAGCATCCGGGACGGACCCTACAATGAGCAGTTCTTC. This codes for CASSIRDGPYNEQFF.

V usage is TRBV5-1 and J usage is TRBJ2-3, with 10 bases aligning to TRBD1. J gave up 1 base and V 4 bases, and 9 bases lay outside the gene matches. This CDR3 spans 17 amino acids. The V gene's germline CDR1 is SGHRS and CDR2 YFSETQ. In DNA, the CDR3 is TGCGCCAGCAGCCAAACATTTGGACAGGGGGGCACAGATACGCAGTATTTT. Its translation is CASSQTFGQGGTDTQYF.

In its sample, this clone was seen a few times. The V call is TRBV4-2, the J call TRBJ2-2; TRBD2 matches at 10 bases. The CDR3 runs to 18 residues. With 6 bases clipped from V and 2 bases from J, the junction kept 12 bases outside the gene matches. Germline CDR1 is LGHNA and CDR2 is YNFKEQ. The CDR3 region has the DNA TGTGCCAGCAGAAAGGGAGCTAGCGGGAGTCTAAACACCGGGGAGCTGTTTTTT. It codes for CASRKGASGSLNTGELFF.

The CDR3 sequence: CASSHNGQARGAYGYTF. CDR3 in DNA: TGTGCCAGCAGCCATAATGGACAGGCCCGAGGGGCCTATGGCTACACCTTC. The chain carries TRBV14 and TRBJ1-2; TRBD1 agrees at 7 bases. Per germline, CDR1 SGHDN and CDR2 FVKESK. After removal of 3 bases from V and 4 bases from J, the junction contained 14 bases not matched to a gene. This CDR3 spans 17 amino acids.

The V call is TRBV5-6, the J call TRBJ2-7, with D uncertain. This CDR3 region has 15 residues. From germline, CDR1 is SGHDT and CDR2 YYEEEE. Trimming took 1 base from V and 4 from J, leaving 15 bases between them. CDR3 amino acids: CASSLLEFYVYEQYF. The CDR3 bases are TGTGCCAGCAGCTTGTTAGAATTTTACGTTTACGAGCAGTACTTC.

This chain uses TRBV2 with TRBJ1-1; a weak D match, TRBD1 (5 bases). The CDR3 totals 14 residues. V lost 7 bases to trimming and J lost 1 base, with 13 bases between them. Germline lookup yields CDR1 SNHLY and CDR2 FYNNEI. The CDR3 DNA follows: TGTGCCAGCAAAGGGTCAGGGCAGAACACTGAAGCTTTCTTT. Protein product: CASKGSGQNTEAFF. The complete variable domain, with remaining parts taken from reference TRBV2 and TRBJ1-1, reads EPEVTQTPSHQVTQMGQEVILRCVPISNHLYFYWYRQILGQKVEFLVSFYNNEISEKSEIFDDQFSVERPDGSNFTLKIRSTKLEDSAMYFCASKGSGQNTEAFFGQGTRLTVV.

The chain uses TRBV5-4 and TRBJ2-3; D ambiguous. This CDR3 has 13 residues. Germline loops: CDR1 SGHNT, CDR2 YYREEE (reference sequence). V was pared by 0 bases and J by 1 base, with 3 bases between. This CDR3 is CASSLAGTDTQYF. CDR3 nucleotides: TGTGCCAGCAGCTTGGCTGGCACAGATACGCAGTATTTT.

The chain has TRBV19 and TRBJ1-2; D may be TRBD1 (6 bases). The germline gives CDR1 LNHDA, CDR2 SQIVND (reference sequence). Deletions cut 1 base from V and 6 bases from J, with 15 bases between. The CDR3 extends over 15 amino acids. The CDR3 here is CASSIVGQPSNGYTF. CDR3 coding DNA: TGTGCCAGTAGTATAGTTGGACAGCCATCCAATGGCTACACCTTC.